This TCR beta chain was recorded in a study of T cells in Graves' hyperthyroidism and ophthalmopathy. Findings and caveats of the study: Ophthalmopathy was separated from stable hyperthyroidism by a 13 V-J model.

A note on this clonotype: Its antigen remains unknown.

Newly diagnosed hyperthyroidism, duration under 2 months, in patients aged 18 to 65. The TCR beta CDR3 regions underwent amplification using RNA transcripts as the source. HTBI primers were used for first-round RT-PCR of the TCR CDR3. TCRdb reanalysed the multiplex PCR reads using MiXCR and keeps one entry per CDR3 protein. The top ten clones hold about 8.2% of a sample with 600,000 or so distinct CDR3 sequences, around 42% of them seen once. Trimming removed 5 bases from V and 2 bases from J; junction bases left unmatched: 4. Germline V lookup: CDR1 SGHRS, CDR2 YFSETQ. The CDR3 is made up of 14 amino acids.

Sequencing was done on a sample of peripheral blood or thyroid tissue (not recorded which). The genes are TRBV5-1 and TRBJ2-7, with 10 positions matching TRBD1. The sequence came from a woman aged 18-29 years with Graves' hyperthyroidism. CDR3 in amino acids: CASRRGTGAYEQYF. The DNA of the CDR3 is TGCGCCAGCAGGAGGGGGACAGGGGCCTACGAGCAGTACTTC.